Below, 13 T cell receptor beta chains from the same sample are listed, as sequenced in a study of CD8 T cell repertoires and HIV-1 epitope variants. Sequencing was performed with immunoSEQ multiplex PCR; in TCRdb, only in-frame clones are kept and a portion is missing. The sample yields over 90,000 clones, 74% seen once. Sequencing was done on a sample of uncultured baseline CD8+ T cells from peripheral blood mononuclear cells (PBMCs). All receptors come from a male donor with HIV.

This clone was seen more than once but under ten times. V usage is TRBV19 and J usage is TRBJ1-2; unclear D gene. Germline V gene data show CDR1 as LNHDA and CDR2 as SQIVND (reference sequence). This CDR3 is 13 amino acids long. Trimming shortened V by 5 bases and J by 4 bases, and 11 bases separated the two germline ends. DNA of the CDR3: TGTGCCAGTAGTTCGGGTCGCATCTATGGCTACACCTTC. It yields the protein CASSSGRIYGYTF.

Here the CDR3 DNA reads TGTGCCAGCAGTTTTCTCGGGACAGGGGAAGATCAGTACTTC. Protein: CASSFLGTGEDQYF. This sequence joins TRBV27 and TRBJ2-5; 10 nucleotides line up with TRBD1. CDR3 size: 14 residues. Germline V gene lookup returns CDR1 MNHEY and CDR2 SMNVEV (reference sequence). J lost 11 bases, V lost 3 bases, and 9 bases had no gene match.

This rearrangement joins TRBV14 to TRBJ1-2, with 7 bases matching TRBD1. The CDR3 extends over 13 amino acids. Germline lookup yields CDR1 SGHDN and CDR2 FVKESK. V gave up 5 bases and J gave up 7 bases; unmatched junction bases: 7. CDR3 nucleotides: TGTGCCAGCAGCTACGACAGGGTCGGTGGCTACACCTTC. This sequence encodes CASSYDRVGGYTF.

This clone was detected only a few times. The rearrangement uses TRBV28 and TRBJ2-1; 8 bases match TRBD1. The CDR3 length is 12 residues. Looked up from germline, CDR1 is MDHEN and CDR2 is SYDVKM. The junction had 4 bases not matched to a gene; V was cut back by 7 bases and J by 8 bases. The chain's CDR3 is CASTLTGDEQFF. The DNA for the CDR3 is TGTGCCAGCACCCTGACAGGGGATGAGCAGTTCTTC.

The J gene is TRBJ1-1, the V gene TRBV28, with D possibly being TRBD1 (5 bases). CDR3 size: 15 residues. Trimming took 5 bases from V and 2 from J, leaving 15 bases between them. Germline CDR1 and CDR2: MDHEN and SYDVKM. The CDR3 is CASSMTEVYNTEAFF. CDR3 in DNA: TGTGCCAGCAGTATGACAGAGGTATACAACACTGAAGCTTTCTTT.

This chain uses TRBV18 with TRBJ1-2; no firm D call. This CDR3 spans 11 amino acids. Germline CDR1 and CDR2: KGHSH and LQKENI. The V gene lost 2 bases and the J gene lost 6 bases, with 4 bases spanning the gap. The CDR3 coding sequence is TGTGCCAGCTCACCAAGTGATGGCTACACCTTC. As protein: CASSPSDGYTF.

This clone was recorded once. This chain joins TRBV21-1 and TRBJ2-3; the table calls TRBD2, which could not be checked here. TRBV21-1 is a documented pseudogene. This CDR3 contains 16 residues. The CDR3 here is CASKLRSRRGTDTQYF. CDR3 in DNA: TGTGCCAGCAAGCTAAGATCCAGGAGGGGCACAGATACGCAGTATTTT.

V and J are TRBV7-6 and TRBJ1-2, with D possibly matching TRBD1 (6 bases). The V gene's germline CDR1 is SGHVS and CDR2 FNYEAQ. CDR3 length: 13 residues. The germline V and J ends were trimmed by 5 bases and 4 bases, with 11 bases remaining between them. DNA for the CDR3: TGTGCCAGCAGCCCCCGGGGGCCCTATGGCTACACCTTC. Protein: CASSPRGPYGYTF. The whole variable domain, remainder taken from reference TRBV7-6 and TRBJ1-2, is GAGVSQSPRYKVTKRGQDVALRCDPISGHVSLYWYRQALGQGPEFLTYFNYEAQQDKSGLPNDRFSAERPEGSISTLTIQRTEQRDSAMYRCASSPRGPYGYTFGSGTRLTVV.

The chain employs TRBV7-2 and TRBJ1-2; D call uncertain. Germline-derived CDR1 and CDR2 are SGHTA and FQGNSA. Trimming took off 5 bases at V and 8 bases at J, with 18 bases between the two ends. This CDR3 has 14 amino acids. The CDR3 sequence is CASSPTLRERGYTF. DNA of the CDR3: TGTGCCAGCAGCCCGACCCTTAGGGAACGCGGCTACACCTTC.

V usage is TRBV6-5 and J usage is TRBJ1-2, with D possibly matching TRBD1 (6 bases). Trimming took off 2 bases at V and 8 bases at J, with 9 bases between the two ends. The CDR3 contains 12 residues. The V gene's germline CDR1 is MNHEY and CDR2 SVGAGI. The CDR3 loop reads CASSYADSGYTF. The CDR3 coding sequence is TGTGCCAGCAGTTACGCGGACAGCGGCTACACCTTC.

The gene calls are TRBV5-1 and TRBJ2-5; the match to TRBD2 covers 7 bases. Trimming took 2 bases from V and 0 from J; bases not matched to a gene: 10. CDR3 size: 17 residues. In germline, CDR1 is SGHRS, CDR2 YFSETQ. The CDR3 nucleotides are TGCGCCAGCAGCTTTGGCGTTCTAGCGGCTAACCAAGAGACCCAGTACTTC. This codes for CASSFGVLAANQETQYF.

The chain joins TRBV7-9 to TRBJ1-3; D is unclear. Trimming removed 1 base from V and 1 base from J, with 8 bases in between. Per germline, CDR1 SEHNR and CDR2 FQNEAQ (reference sequence). This CDR3 spans 15 amino acids. CDR3 amino acids: CASSLESGSGNTIYF. CDR3 nucleotides: TGTGCCAGCAGCTTAGAATCGGGTTCTGGAAACACCATATATTTT.

The genes are TRBV19 and TRBJ2-1; D might be TRBD1 or TRBD2, each matching 5 bases. The CDR3 has 15 residues. From germline, CDR1 is LNHDA and CDR2 SQIVND (reference sequence). Between the trimmed V and J ends, which lost 6 bases and 0 bases, there was a span of 12 bases. The chain's CDR3 is CASSIFGTSYNEQFF. As DNA, the CDR3 is TGTGCCAGTAGCATCTTCGGGACCTCCTACAATGAGCAGTTCTTC.